These 29 T cell receptor beta chains were all obtained from the same sample, sequenced in a study of T cells in Graves' hyperthyroidism and ophthalmopathy. TCR beta CDR3 regions were amplified from RNA. HTBI primers were employed in a first-round RT-PCR of the TCR CDR3. TCRdb reanalysed the multiplex PCR reads using MiXCR and keeps one entry per CDR3 protein. The sample consists of around 340,000 distinct CDR3 sequences, 15% to 20% of them appearing once. The sequenced sample was blood. These receptors all come from a woman between 50 and 59 years old with Graves' hyperthyroidism.

In this sample, this clonotype turned up many times. This chain uses TRBV6-1 with TRBJ2-1, with 7 nucleotides matching TRBD2. The germline V gene encodes CDR1 MNHNS and CDR2 SASEGT. The length of the CDR3 is 20 residues. Losses at the gene ends were 5 bases for V and 2 bases for J; bases not matched to a gene: 21. The CDR3 is CASSSYSTPGLGETYNEQFF. For the CDR3, the DNA is TGTGCCAGCAGTTCCTACAGTACACCTGGACTAGGAGAAACCTACAATGAGCAGTTCTTC.

The V gene is TRBV7-2, the J gene TRBJ1-2; TRBD1 is a possible D gene (6 bases). The V end was cut by 4 bases, the J end by 4 bases, with 10 bases between. Per the germline V gene, CDR1 is SGHTA and CDR2 is FQGNSA. The CDR3 loop spans 13 amino acids. CDR3 bases: TGTGCCAGCAGCTCACAGGGTCCCTATGGCTACACCTTC. As protein: CASSSQGPYGYTF.

This clonotype appeared a few times. This chain links TRBV3-1 with TRBJ2-5; TRBD2 matches 10 bases. The length of the CDR3 is 15 residues. V lost 0 bases to trimming and J lost 6 bases; unmatched junction nucleotides: 4. In germline, CDR1 is LGHDT, CDR2 YNNKEL (reference sequence). The CDR3, as DNA: TGTGCCAGCAGCCAAGATCTAGCGGGGGCCCAGACCCAGTACTTC. Amino acids: CASSQDLAGAQTQYF.

In its sample, this clonotype was seen a few times. The chain links TRBV6-1 to TRBJ1-5, with 8 bases that match TRBD1. The CDR3 runs 17 residues. J lost 8 bases, V lost 8 bases, and 20 bases had no gene match. Germline V gives CDR1 MNHNS, CDR2 SASEGT. In DNA form, the CDR3 reads TGTGCCAGCCGATCCGGGACAGGCTATCAGGCTTTTGAGCCCCAGCATTTT. Encoded protein: CASRSGTGYQAFEPQHF.

A note on this clonotype: Just one base apart from a much larger clone, this may be a read error. The CDR3 does not end in the conserved phenylalanine or tryptophan, so this is likely a read error. The V call is TRBV3-1, the J call TRBJ1-1; D is undetermined. Trimming stripped 2 bases from V and 0 bases from J, with 7 bases between. The length of the CDR3 is 14 residues. In germline, CDR1 is LGHDT, CDR2 YNNKEL (reference sequence). The CDR3 DNA is TGTGCCAGCAGCCAACACACCATGAACACTGAAGCTTTCTCT. This sequence encodes CASSQHTMNTEAFS.

This clonotype was picked up many times. The chain couples TRBV7-9 to TRBJ2-1; D is undetermined. The CDR3 sequence is 13 residues long. CDR1 and CDR2 (germline): SEHNR, FQNEAQ (reference sequence). V was shortened by 3 bases and J by 6 bases, with 9 bases between the two germline ends. Written as DNA, the CDR3 is TGTGCCAGCAGCTTGGATGGCTCCAATGAGCAGTTCTTC. It yields the protein CASSLDGSNEQFF.

The table lists this clonotype with many counts. V and J are TRBV30 and TRBJ1-3; D remains unclear. CDR1 and CDR2 from the germline V gene are GTSNPN and SVGIG (reference sequence). This CDR3 is 14 amino acids long. Trimming removed 4 bases from V and 3 bases from J, with 13 bases in between. The CDR3 loop is CAWNNVLVGNTIYF. CDR3 nucleotides: TGTGCCTGGAACAACGTTCTGGTTGGAAACACCATATATTTT.

In its sample, this clonotype was seen many times. The chain has TRBV12-3 or TRBV12-4 and TRBJ1-5, with D perhaps matching TRBD1 (5 bases). Trimming removed 6 bases from V and 5 bases from J, with 11 bases in between. The CDR3 covers 13 residues. In DNA, the CDR3 is TGTGCCAGCAGGAGGGGCGCGGATCAGCCCCAGCATTTT. This gives the protein CASRRGADQPQHF.

This clonotype was counted at least ten times. V usage is TRBV7-3 and J usage is TRBJ2-1, with 8 bases aligning to TRBD2. In germline, CDR1 is SGHTA, CDR2 FQGTGA. The ends lost 2 bases at V and 4 bases at J; junction bases unmatched: 4. CDR3 length: 15 residues. In DNA, the CDR3 is TGTGCCAGCAGCTTAGTTAGCGGGGTGTACAATGAGCAGTTCTTC. Protein product: CASSLVSGVYNEQFF.

The chain recombines TRBV5-1 with TRBJ2-3; TRBD2 might be the D (7 bases). With 3 bases removed from V and 4 bases from J, the gap between germline ends came to 15 bases. Germline values: CDR1 SGHRS, CDR2 YFSETQ. The CDR3 extends over 15 amino acids. As DNA, the CDR3 is TGCGCCAGCAGCTCGGAGGGGGGGGCCTCAGATACGCAGTATTTT. Protein: CASSSEGGASDTQYF.

The J gene is TRBJ2-7, the V gene TRBV2, with 12 bases lining up with TRBD2. The J call may be in error: the DNA end matches TRBJ2-1 better. In germline, CDR1 is SNHLY, CDR2 FYNNEI. The CDR3 runs 15 residues. The CDR3 region is CASSPTSGRTYEQFF. The CDR3 nucleotides are TGTGCCAGCAGCCCGACTAGCGGGAGAACGTACGAGCAGTTCTTC.

V and J are TRBV6-5 and TRBJ1-4; 7 bases line up with TRBD1. This CDR3 region has 14 residues. Germline V gene lookup returns CDR1 MNHEY and CDR2 SVGAGI. V lost 4 bases to trimming and J lost 8 bases; unmatched junction nucleotides: 7. The CDR3 region has the DNA TGTGCCAGCAGTTCGGGACAGAGAGGCGAAAAACTGTTTTTT. The encoded protein is CASSSGQRGEKLFF.

The rearrangement joins TRBV29-1 to TRBJ1-6; possible D gene TRBD1, 5 bases. The germline V gene has CDR1 SQVTM and CDR2 ANQGSEA. The CDR3 is made up of 16 amino acids. The V gene lost 1 base and the J gene lost 6 bases, with 16 bases spanning the gap. The CDR3 DNA reads TGCAGCGTTGAAGTGGGGGTCCCGGGACTTAATTCACCCCTCCACTTT. Amino acids: CSVEVGVPGLNSPLHF.

The chain couples TRBV6-2 or TRBV6-3 to TRBJ2-7; 11 nucleotides agree with TRBD2. CDR1 and CDR2 from the germline V gene are MNHEY and SVGEGT. The CDR3 is 16 amino acids. J lost 5 bases, V lost 0 bases, and 6 bases had no gene match. The CDR3 sequence is CASSYSVSGGANEQYV. The CDR3 DNA is TGTGCCAGCAGTTACTCAGTTAGCGGGGGGGCCAACGAGCAGTACGTC.

The chain is built from TRBV19 and TRBJ2-3; D not resolved. The CDR3 is 19 amino acids. V shed 3 bases and J shed 4 bases, with 26 bases lying between them. Germline CDR1 is LNHDA and CDR2 is SQIVND (reference sequence). The CDR3 region has the DNA TGTGCCAGTAGTATCTCCACATACAACCTGGAACAACTACCAGATACGCAGTATTTT. It encodes CASSISTYNLEQLPDTQYF. Full variable domain (remainder filled in from reference TRBV19 and TRBJ2-3): DGGITQSPKYLFRKEGQNVTLSCEQNLNHDAMYWYRQDPGQGLRLIYYSQIVNDFQKGDIAEGYSVSREKKESFPLTVTSAQKNPTAFYLCASSISTYNLEQLPDTQYFGPGTRLTVL.

This clonotype was detected a few times. V gene TRBV5-1 combines with J gene TRBJ2-3; 9 nucleotides align to TRBD2. The V gene end was trimmed by 2 bases and the J gene end by 3 bases; junction bases not matched to a gene: 7. Looked up from germline, CDR1 is SGHRS and CDR2 is YFSETQ. This CDR3 has 16 residues. The CDR3 DNA follows: TGCGCCAGCAGCTTCGGTAGCGGGGGACGAACAGATACGCAGTATTTT. Protein sequence: CASSFGSGGRTDTQYF.

V gene TRBV19 combines with J gene TRBJ1-1, with D tentatively TRBD1 (5 bases). Germline V gene sequence: CDR1 LNHDA, CDR2 SQIVND (reference sequence). V was shortened by 10 bases and J by 5 bases, with 20 bases between the two germline ends. This CDR3 comprises 14 residues. The CDR3 DNA is TGTGCCACCATTGGCGGAGGGGCTGGGACTGAAGCTTTCTTT. Amino acid sequence: CATIGGGAGTEAFF.

This clonotype was seen repeatedly, ten times or more. The CDR3 region has the DNA TGTGCCATCATGGACTCGGGACAGGGGCGCGGCTACACCTTC. Its translation is CAIMDSGQGRGYTF. The V and J genes are TRBV10-3 and TRBJ1-2; 10 bases match TRBD1. Germline V gene data show CDR1 as ENHRY and CDR2 as SYGVKD. The CDR3 is made up of 14 amino acids. V lost 7 bases and J lost 8; bases outside the gene matches: 10.

The chain links TRBV19 to TRBJ1-5; D is undetermined. Per the germline V gene, CDR1 is LNHDA and CDR2 is SQIVND (reference sequence). The CDR3 sequence is 14 residues long. V dropped 1 base and J dropped 3 bases, with 7 bases sitting between them. The CDR3 sequence: CASSIGTDNQPQHF. CDR3 DNA sequence: TGTGCCAGTAGTATAGGGACTGACAATCAGCCCCAGCATTTT.

For the CDR3, the DNA is TGTGCCAGCAGCTCCCGGGACAGGGGCCTTTTTGTTTACTATGAGCAGTTCTTC. Residues: CASSSRDRGLFVYYEQFF. The rearrangement joins TRBV5-6 to TRBJ2-1; TRBD1 matches at 10 bases. The CDR3 consists of 18 residues. Germline CDR1 reads SGHDT; CDR2 reads YYEEEE. V lost 3 bases and J lost 8; bases outside the gene matches: 17.

This clonotype was observed a few times. This rearrangement joins TRBV6-1 to TRBJ2-7, with D maybe TRBD2 (5 bases). This CDR3 spans 16 amino acids. The V and J ends lost 5 bases and 3 bases respectively, with 20 bases between them. CDR1 and CDR2 from the germline V gene are MNHNS and SASEGT. The CDR3 DNA is TGTGCCAGCAGTTCTTCCGGGATAGGATCTTTCTACGAGCAGTACTTC. It codes for CASSSSGIGSFYEQYF.

In this sample, this clonotype turned up a few times. J is TRBJ2-3 and V is TRBV6-5; 13 nucleotides align to TRBD2. Germline CDR1 MNHEY, CDR2 SVGAGI. The CDR3 is 19 residues long. With 5 bases clipped from V and 0 bases from J, the junction kept 11 bases outside the gene matches. The CDR3 nucleotides are TGTGCCAGCAGTACTTATACGGGACTAGCGGGGACTAGCACAGATACGCAGTATTTT. Translating gives CASSTYTGLAGTSTDTQYF.

This clonotype was observed a few times. The chain recombines TRBV18 with TRBJ2-1; TRBD2 aligns across 14 bases. CDR3 length equals 18 residues. The V and J ends lost 8 bases and 9 bases, in that order; junction bases with no gene match: 18. Germline V gene data show CDR1 as KGHSH and CDR2 as LQKENI. For the CDR3, the DNA is TGTGCCAGCGCAACGAGGGGGCTTCAGGGACTAGCGGGGGTTGAGCAGTTCTTC. Amino acid sequence: CASATRGLQGLAGVEQFF.

This clonotype has just a few counts. This sequence joins TRBV7-9 and TRBJ2-5; D is possibly TRBD1 or TRBD2 (6 bases each). V was clipped by 8 bases and J by 2 bases, with 18 bases between them. Germline loops: CDR1 SEHNR, CDR2 FQNEAQ (reference sequence). This CDR3 has 15 amino acids. In DNA form, the CDR3 reads TGTGCCAGCTCTTCTGGGGGGCTACGGCAAGAGACCCAGTACTTC. Protein sequence: CASSSGGLRQETQYF.

V usage is TRBV29-1 and J usage is TRBJ2-3; a weak D match, TRBD1 (6 bases). Trimming removed 6 bases from V and 3 bases from J, with 22 bases in between. The CDR3 covers 16 residues. Per germline, CDR1 SQVTM and CDR2 ANQGSEA. CDR3 protein: CSVSKPAGVGTDTQYF. CDR3 bases: TGCAGCGTATCTAAACCCGCAGGGGTAGGGACAGATACGCAGTATTTT.

This clonotype appeared many times. The rearrangement links TRBV7-9 to TRBJ2-7; 9 bases are shared with TRBD1. This CDR3 is 13 amino acids long. With 5 bases clipped from V and 6 bases from J, the junction kept 5 bases outside the gene matches. The germline V gene has CDR1 SEHNR and CDR2 FQNEAQ (reference sequence). CDR3 region: CASSRTGEGEQYV. The CDR3 nucleotides read TGTGCCAGCAGCCGGACAGGGGAGGGCGAGCAGTACGTC.

The gene calls are TRBV19 and TRBJ1-1, with 11 positions matching TRBD1. Germline lookup yields CDR1 LNHDA and CDR2 SQIVND (reference sequence). V dropped 7 bases and J dropped 4; count of bases not matched to a gene: 11. This CDR3 spans 16 amino acids. CDR3 in amino acids: CASTPLRDRGSTEAFF. The CDR3 DNA follows: TGTGCCAGTACCCCCCTCCGGGACAGGGGGAGCACTGAAGCTTTCTTT.

V usage is TRBV20-1 and J usage is TRBJ2-3; TRBD2 agrees at 13 bases. Per germline, CDR1 DFQATT and CDR2 SNEGSKA (reference sequence). The CDR3 covers 17 residues. V was pared by 6 bases and J by 0 bases, with 9 bases of the junction left unmatched. CDR3 in DNA: TGCAGTGCGACCCCCGGGACTAGCGGGGAAAGCACAGATACGCAGTATTTT. It translates to CSATPGTSGESTDTQYF.

This clonotype was counted only a few times. The rearrangement joins TRBV20-1 to TRBJ1-4; 12 nucleotides match TRBD1. Germline CDR1 DFQATT, CDR2 SNEGSKA (reference sequence). The CDR3 runs 16 residues. The V and J ends lost 5 bases and 3 bases, in that order; junction bases with no gene match: 7. The CDR3 here is CSASGTGGAANEKLFF. CDR3 DNA: TGCAGTGCTTCCGGGACAGGGGGCGCCGCTAATGAAAAACTGTTTTTT.